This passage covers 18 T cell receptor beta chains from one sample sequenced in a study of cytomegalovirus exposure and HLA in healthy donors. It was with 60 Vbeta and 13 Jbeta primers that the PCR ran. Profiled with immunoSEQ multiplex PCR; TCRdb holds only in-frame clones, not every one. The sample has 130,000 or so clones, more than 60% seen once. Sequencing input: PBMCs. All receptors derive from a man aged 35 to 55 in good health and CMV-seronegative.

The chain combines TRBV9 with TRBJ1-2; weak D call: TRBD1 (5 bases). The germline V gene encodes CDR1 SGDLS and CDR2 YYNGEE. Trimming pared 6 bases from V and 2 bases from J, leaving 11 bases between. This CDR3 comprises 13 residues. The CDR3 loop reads CASTRQPNYGYTF. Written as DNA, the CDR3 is TGTGCCAGCACACGACAGCCGAACTATGGCTACACCTTC.

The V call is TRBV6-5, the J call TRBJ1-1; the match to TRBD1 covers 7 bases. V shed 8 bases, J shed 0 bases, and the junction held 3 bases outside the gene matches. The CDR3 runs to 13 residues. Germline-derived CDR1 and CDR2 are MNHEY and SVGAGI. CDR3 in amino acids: CASWGQLNTEAFF. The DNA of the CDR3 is TGTGCCAGCTGGGGACAGCTGAACACTGAAGCTTTCTTT.

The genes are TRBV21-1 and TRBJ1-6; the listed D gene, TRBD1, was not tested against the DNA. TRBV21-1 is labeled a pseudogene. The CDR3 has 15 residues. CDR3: CASYPGTGEGSPLHF. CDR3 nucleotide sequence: TGTGCCAGCTACCCCGGGACAGGGGAAGGATCACCCCTCCACTTT.

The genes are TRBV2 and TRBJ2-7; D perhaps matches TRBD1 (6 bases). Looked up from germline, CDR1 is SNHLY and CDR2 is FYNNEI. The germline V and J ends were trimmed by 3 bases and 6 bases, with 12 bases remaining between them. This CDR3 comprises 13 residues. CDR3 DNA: TGTGCCAGCAGTGACAGGGGAAACGGCGAGCAGTACTTC. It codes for CASSDRGNGEQYF. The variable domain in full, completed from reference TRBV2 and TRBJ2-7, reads EPEVTQTPSHQVTQMGQEVILRCVPISNHLYFYWYRQILGQKVEFLVSFYNNEISEKSEIFDDQFSVERPDGSNFTLKIRSTKLEDSAMYFCASSDRGNGEQYFGPGTRLTVT.

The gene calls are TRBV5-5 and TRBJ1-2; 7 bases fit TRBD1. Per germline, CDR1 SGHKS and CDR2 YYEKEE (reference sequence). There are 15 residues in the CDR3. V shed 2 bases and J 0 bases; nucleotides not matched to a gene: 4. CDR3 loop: CASSFQGVANYGYTF. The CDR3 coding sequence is TGTGCCAGCAGCTTTCAGGGGGTTGCTAACTATGGCTACACCTTC.

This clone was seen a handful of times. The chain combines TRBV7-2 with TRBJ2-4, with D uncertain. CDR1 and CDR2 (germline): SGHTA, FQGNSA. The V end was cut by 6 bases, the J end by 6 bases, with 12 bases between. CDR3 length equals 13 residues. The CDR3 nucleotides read TGTGCCAGCAGTCCCGAGACTGGAAACATTCAGTACTTC. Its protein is CASSPETGNIQYF. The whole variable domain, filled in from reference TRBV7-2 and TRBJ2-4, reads GAGVSQSPSNKVTEKGKDVELRCDPISGHTALYWYRQSLGQGLEFLIYFQGNSAPDKSGLPSDRFSAERTGGSVSTLTIQRTQQEDSAVYLCASSPETGNIQYFGAGTRLSVL.

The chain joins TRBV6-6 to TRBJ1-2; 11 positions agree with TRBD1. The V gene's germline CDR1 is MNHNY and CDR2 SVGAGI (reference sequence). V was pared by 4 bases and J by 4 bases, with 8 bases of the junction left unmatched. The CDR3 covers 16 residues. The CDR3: CASSSLPGQGGYGYTF. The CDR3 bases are TGTGCCAGCAGTTCCCTACCGGGACAGGGGGGCTATGGCTACACCTTC.

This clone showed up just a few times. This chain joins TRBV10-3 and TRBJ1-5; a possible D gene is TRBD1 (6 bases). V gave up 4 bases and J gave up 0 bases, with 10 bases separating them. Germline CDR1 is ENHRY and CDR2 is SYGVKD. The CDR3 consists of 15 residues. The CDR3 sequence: CAISVGANSNQPQHF. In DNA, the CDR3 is TGTGCCATCAGTGTGGGGGCTAATAGCAATCAGCCCCAGCATTTT.

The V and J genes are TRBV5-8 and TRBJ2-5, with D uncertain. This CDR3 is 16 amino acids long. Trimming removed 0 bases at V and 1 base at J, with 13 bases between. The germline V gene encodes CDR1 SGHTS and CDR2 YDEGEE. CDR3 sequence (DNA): TGTGCCAGCAGCTTGGAAGTTGTGGCAGTCCAAGAGACCCAGTACTTC. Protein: CASSLEVVAVQETQYF.

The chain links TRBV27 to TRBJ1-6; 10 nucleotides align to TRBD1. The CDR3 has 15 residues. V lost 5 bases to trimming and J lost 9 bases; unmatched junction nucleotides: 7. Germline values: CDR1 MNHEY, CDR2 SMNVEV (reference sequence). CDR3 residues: CASSLRTGGGSPLHF. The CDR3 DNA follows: TGTGCCAGCAGTCTAAGGACAGGGGGAGGTTCACCCCTCCACTTT.

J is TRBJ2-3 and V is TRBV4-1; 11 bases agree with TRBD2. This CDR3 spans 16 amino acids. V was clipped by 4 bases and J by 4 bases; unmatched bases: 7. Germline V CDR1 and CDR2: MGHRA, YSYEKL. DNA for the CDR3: TGCGCCAGCAGCCGGCTTAGCGGGGGGGCCCCAGATACGCAGTATTTT. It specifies CASSRLSGGAPDTQYF.

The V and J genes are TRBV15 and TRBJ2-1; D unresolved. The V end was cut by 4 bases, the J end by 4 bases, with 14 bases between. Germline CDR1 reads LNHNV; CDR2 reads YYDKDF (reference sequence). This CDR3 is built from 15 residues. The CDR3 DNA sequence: TGTGCCACCAGCATTCGTAGCCAACGTTACAATGAGCAGTTCTTC. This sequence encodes CATSIRSQRYNEQFF. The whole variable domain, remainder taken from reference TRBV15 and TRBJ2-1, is DAMVIQNPRYQVTQFGKPVTLSCSQTLNHNVMYWYQQKSSQAPKLLFHYYDKDFNNEADTPDNFQSRRPNTSFCFLDIRSPGLGDTAMYLCATSIRSQRYNEQFFGPGTRLTVL.

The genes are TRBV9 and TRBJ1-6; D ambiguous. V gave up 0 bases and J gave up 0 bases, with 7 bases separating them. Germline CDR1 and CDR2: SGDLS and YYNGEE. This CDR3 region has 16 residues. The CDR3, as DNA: TGTGCCAGCAGCGTAGGAGAGAGCTCCTATAATTCACCCCTCCACTTT. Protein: CASSVGESSYNSPLHF.

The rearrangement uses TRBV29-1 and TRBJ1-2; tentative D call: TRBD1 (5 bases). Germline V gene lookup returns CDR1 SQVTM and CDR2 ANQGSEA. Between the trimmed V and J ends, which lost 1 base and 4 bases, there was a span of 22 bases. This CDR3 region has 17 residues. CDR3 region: CSVEVGGVGGLGYGYTF. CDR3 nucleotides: TGCAGCGTTGAAGTTGGAGGTGTGGGGGGACTCGGCTATGGCTACACCTTC.

CDR3 sequence (DNA): TGTGCCAGCAGCAGCCGAGCCACCGCGGTGGATGGCTACACCTTC. This translates into CASSSRATAVDGYTF. J is TRBJ1-2 and V is TRBV9; no clear D. The V end lost 4 bases, the J end lost 6 bases, and 19 bases lay between the germline ends. Germline CDR1 reads SGDLS; CDR2 reads YYNGEE. The CDR3 totals 15 residues.

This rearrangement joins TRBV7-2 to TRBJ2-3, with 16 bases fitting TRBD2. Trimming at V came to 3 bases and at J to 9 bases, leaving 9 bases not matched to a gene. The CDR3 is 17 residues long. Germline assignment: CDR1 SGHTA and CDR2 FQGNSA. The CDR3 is CASSLLNPGLAGGTQYF. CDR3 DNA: TGTGCCAGCAGCTTGCTCAATCCGGGACTAGCGGGGGGGACGCAGTATTTT.

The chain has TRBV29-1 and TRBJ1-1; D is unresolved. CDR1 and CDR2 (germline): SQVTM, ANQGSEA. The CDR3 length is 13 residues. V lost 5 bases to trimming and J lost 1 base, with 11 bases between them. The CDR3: CSVCRGSNTEAFF. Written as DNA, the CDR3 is TGCAGCGTTTGCCGGGGTTCGAACACTGAAGCTTTCTTT.

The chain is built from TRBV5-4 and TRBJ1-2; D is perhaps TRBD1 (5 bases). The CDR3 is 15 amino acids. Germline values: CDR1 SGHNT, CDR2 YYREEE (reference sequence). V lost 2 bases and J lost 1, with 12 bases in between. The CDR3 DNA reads TGTGCCAGCAGCTTTTGGGGCGAGAGTAACTATGGCTACACCTTC. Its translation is CASSFWGESNYGYTF.